This TCR beta chain was observed in a study of blood T cell repertoires in COVID-19. The trim removed 5 bases at V and 10 bases at J, leaving 7 bases unmatched. Germline V gene lookup returns CDR1 SGHAT and CDR2 FQNNGV. CDR3 length: 15 residues. Method: immunoSEQ multiplex PCR; TCRdb's copy keeps in-frame clones and lacks some. The table lists some 460,000 clones, about 89% of them singletons. The V call is TRBV11-2, the J call TRBJ2-1, with 14 bases fitting TRBD2. Sequences were obtained from peripheral blood. This receptor was taken from a woman aged 25 to 45 with acute or convalescent COVID-19. CDR3 DNA: TGTGCCAGCAGCCCGACTAGCGGGGGGGCCGGCGAGCAGTTCTTC. Its protein is CASSPTSGGAGEQFF.